This paragraph reports one TCR beta chain. Its antigen is unidentified. This record belongs to a study of blood T cells in healthy people across ages. With 1 base removed from V and 4 bases from J, the gap between germline ends came to 11 bases. Germline V CDR1 and CDR2: SGHVS, FQNEAQ. The CDR3 extends over 15 amino acids. Primed by a sample-barcoded 5' primer and a J-beta primer mix, a second PCR proceeded for 7 to 11 cycles. TCRdb itself ran the 5' RACE reads through MiXCR, one entry per CDR3 protein. The data hold roughly 800,000 distinct CDR3 sequences, with over 45% observed a single time. Study-wide findings and caveats: Estimated diversity, derived from one million T cells, was regarded as an underestimate. Naive T cell percentage by flow cytometry tracked strongly with beta diversity.

The source material was blood. This chain joins TRBV7-8 and TRBJ2-1; a weak D match, TRBD1 (6 bases). The receptor was derived from a man younger than 40 in good health. CDR3 sequence (DNA): TGTGCCAGCAGCTTAGAACTAGGGGGATACAATGAGCAGTTCTTC. Protein sequence: CASSLELGGYNEQFF.